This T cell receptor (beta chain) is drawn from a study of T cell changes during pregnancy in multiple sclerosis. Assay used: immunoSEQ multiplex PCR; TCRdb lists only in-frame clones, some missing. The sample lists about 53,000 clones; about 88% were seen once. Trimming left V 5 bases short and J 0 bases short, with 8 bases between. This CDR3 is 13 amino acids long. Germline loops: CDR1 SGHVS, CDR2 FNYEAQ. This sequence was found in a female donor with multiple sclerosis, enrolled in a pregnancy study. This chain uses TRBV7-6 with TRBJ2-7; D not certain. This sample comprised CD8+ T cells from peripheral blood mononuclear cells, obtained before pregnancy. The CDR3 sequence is CASSGGPSYEQYF. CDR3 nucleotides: TGTGCCAGCAGCGGTGGCCCCTCCTACGAGCAGTACTTC.